This T cell receptor (beta chain) was sequenced during a study of blood T cell repertoires in COVID-19. The repertoire was sequenced with immunoSEQ multiplex PCR; TCRdb's copy has only in-frame clones and lacks some. The sample consists of about 250,000 clones, roughly 83% of them appearing once. Per the germline V gene, CDR1 is MNHEY and CDR2 is SVGAGI. The V end lost 2 bases, the J end lost 6 bases, and 11 bases lay between the germline ends. The CDR3 is made up of 13 amino acids. This clone came up once. Followed over time, Seattle patients had been enrolled while infection was active. Material for sequencing was peripheral blood. This chain uses TRBV6-5 with TRBJ2-7, with D perhaps TRBD2 (5 bases). The TCR sequence derives from a woman aged 80 or older with COVID-19, enrolled during active disease. For the CDR3, the DNA is TGTGCCAGCAGTTACCCCACGGGGAGCGAGCAGTACTTC. This translates into CASSYPTGSEQYF.